Sequencing of this T cell receptor beta chain was carried out in a study of beta chain features in type 1 diabetes. Investigators reverse transcribed all isolated RNA, so they sequenced expressed TCRB transcripts. Only in-frame clones appear in the TCRdb table, and some are missing; sequencing was by immunoSEQ multiplex PCR. This sample has roughly 450,000 clones, with roughly 10% found just once. The V end lost 5 bases, the J end lost 2 bases, and 9 bases lay between the germline ends. The germline gives CDR1 SGHAT, CDR2 FQNNGV. The CDR3 loop spans 13 amino acids. This chain joins TRBV11-2 and TRBJ2-5; possibly TRBD2 for D (5 bases). The sample comprised naive CD4+ T cells from blood. The sequence derives from a woman aged 18-35 years in good health. CDR3 sequence (DNA): TGTGCCAGCAGCCCCGGGATACAAGAGACCCAGTACTTC. Its protein is CASSPGIQETQYF.